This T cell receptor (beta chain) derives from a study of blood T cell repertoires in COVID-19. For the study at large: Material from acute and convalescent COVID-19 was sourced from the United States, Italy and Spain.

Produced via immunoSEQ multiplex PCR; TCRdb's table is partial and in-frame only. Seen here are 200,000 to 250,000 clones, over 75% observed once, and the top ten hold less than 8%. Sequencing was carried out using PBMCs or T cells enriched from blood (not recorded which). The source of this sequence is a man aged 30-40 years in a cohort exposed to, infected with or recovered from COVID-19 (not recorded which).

CDR3: CASSYRPSGKVNNEQFF. For the CDR3, the DNA is TGTGCCAGCAGTTACCGCCCTAGCGGGAAGGTTAACAATGAGCAGTTCTTC. The chain combines TRBV6-2 or TRBV6-3 with TRBJ2-1, with TRBD2 matching 9 bases. Germline V gives CDR1 MNHEY, CDR2 SVGEGT. The length of the CDR3 is 17 residues. Losses at the gene ends were 2 bases for V and 5 bases for J; bases not matched to a gene: 10.